The sequence of this T cell receptor (beta chain) was determined in a study of cytomegalovirus exposure and HLA in healthy donors. Comment on this clone: What it binds is not known.

Overall study results and limits: Presence/absence analyses supposed approximately even sequencing depth among donors.

A multiplex PCR was run with 60 Vbeta primers and 13 Jbeta primers. Produced via immunoSEQ multiplex PCR; TCRdb's table is partial and in-frame only. This repertoire shows about 67,000 clones, roughly 80% found once; its top ten account for just under 3%. The source of this sequence is a woman in her 30s in good health and CMV-seronegative. The sequencing sample was made of PBMCs.

DNA for the CDR3: TGCGCCAGCGGGGCTGGACAGGACGGCACAGATACGCAGTATTTT. As protein: CASGAGQDGTDTQYF. The V gene is TRBV10-2, the J gene TRBJ2-3; 7 bases fit TRBD1. The CDR3 is 15 amino acids. The V gene end was trimmed by 8 bases and the J gene end by 1 base; junction bases not matched to a gene: 9. Germline-derived CDR1 and CDR2 are WSHSY and SAAADI.